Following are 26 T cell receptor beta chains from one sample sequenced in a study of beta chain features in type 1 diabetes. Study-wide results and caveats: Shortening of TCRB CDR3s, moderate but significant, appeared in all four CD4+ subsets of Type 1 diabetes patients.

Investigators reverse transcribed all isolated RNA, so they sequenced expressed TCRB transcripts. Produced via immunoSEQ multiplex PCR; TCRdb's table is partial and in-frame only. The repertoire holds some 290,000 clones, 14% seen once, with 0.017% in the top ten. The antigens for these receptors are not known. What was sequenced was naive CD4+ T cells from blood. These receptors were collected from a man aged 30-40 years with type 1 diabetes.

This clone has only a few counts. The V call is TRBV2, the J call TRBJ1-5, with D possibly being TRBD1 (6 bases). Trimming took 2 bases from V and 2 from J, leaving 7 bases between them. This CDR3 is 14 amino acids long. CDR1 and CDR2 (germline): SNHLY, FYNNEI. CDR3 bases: TGTGCCAGCAGTGAATCAGGGGGCAATCAGCCCCAGCATTTT. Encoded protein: CASSESGGNQPQHF.

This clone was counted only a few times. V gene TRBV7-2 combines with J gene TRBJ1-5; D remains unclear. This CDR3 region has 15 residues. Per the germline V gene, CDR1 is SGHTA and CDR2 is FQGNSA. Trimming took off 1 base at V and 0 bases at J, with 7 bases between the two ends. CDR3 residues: CASSLEQNSNQPQHF. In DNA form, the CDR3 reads TGTGCCAGCAGCTTAGAACAGAATAGCAATCAGCCCCAGCATTTT.

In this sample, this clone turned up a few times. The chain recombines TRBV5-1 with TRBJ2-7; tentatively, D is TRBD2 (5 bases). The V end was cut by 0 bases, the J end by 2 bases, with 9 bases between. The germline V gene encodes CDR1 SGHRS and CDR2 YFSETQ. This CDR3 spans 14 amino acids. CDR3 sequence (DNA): TGCGCCAGCAGCTTGGTGAGGGATCCCTACGAGCAGTACTTC. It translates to CASSLVRDPYEQYF.

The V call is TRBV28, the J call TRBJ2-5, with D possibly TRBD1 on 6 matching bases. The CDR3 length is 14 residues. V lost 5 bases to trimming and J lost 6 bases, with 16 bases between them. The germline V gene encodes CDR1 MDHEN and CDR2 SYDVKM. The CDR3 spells CASSHGDKGKTQYF. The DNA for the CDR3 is TGTGCCAGCAGTCACGGGGACAAAGGGAAGACCCAGTACTTC.

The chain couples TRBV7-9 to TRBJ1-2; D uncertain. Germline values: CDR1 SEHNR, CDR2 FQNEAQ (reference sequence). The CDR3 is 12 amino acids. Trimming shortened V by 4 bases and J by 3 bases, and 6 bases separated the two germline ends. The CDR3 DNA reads TGTGCCAGCAGCTACCAGGACTATGGCTACACCTTC. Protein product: CASSYQDYGYTF.

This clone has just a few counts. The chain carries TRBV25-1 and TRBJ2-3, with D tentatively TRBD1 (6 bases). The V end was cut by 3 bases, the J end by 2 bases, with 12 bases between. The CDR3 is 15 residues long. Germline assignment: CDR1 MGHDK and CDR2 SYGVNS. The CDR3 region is CASSDRGHSTDTQYF. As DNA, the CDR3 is TGTGCCAGCAGTGATCGGGGACATTCCACAGATACGCAGTATTTT.

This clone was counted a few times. As DNA, the CDR3 is TGTGCCAGCAGCTTCAGAGCGGGAGCCGGGGAGCTGTTTTTT. This encodes CASSFRAGAGELFF. This chain joins TRBV11-1 and TRBJ2-2; 8 bases agree with TRBD2. The CDR3 is 14 residues long. The V segment lost 3 bases and the J segment 6 bases; nucleotides outside the gene matches: 3. In germline, CDR1 is SGHAT, CDR2 FQDESV (reference sequence).

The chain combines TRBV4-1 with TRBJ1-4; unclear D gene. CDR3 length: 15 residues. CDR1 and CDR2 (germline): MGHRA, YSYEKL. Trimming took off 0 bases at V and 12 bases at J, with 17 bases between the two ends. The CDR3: CASSQDREGRRQLFF. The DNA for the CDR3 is TGCGCCAGCAGCCAAGATCGAGAGGGAAGGCGGCAACTGTTTTTT.

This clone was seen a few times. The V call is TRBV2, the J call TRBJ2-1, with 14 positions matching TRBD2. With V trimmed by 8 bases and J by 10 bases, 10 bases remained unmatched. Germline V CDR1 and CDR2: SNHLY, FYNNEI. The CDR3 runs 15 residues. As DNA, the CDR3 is TGTGCCAGCCGTACCCAGGGACTAGCGGGAGAAGAGCAGTTCTTC. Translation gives CASRTQGLAGEEQFF.

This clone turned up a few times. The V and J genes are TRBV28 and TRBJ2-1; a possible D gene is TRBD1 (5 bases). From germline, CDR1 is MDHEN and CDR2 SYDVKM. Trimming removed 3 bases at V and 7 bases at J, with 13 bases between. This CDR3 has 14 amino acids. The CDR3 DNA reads TGTGCCAGCAGTTTGCTGGCAGGGCGGAATGAGCAGTTCTTC. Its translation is CASSLLAGRNEQFF.

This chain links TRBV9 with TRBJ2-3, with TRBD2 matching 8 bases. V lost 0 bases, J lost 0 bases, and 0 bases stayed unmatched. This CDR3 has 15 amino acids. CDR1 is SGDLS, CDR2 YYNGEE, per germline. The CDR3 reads CASSVASGSTDTQYF. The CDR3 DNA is TGTGCCAGCAGCGTAGCTAGCGGGAGCACAGATACGCAGTATTTT.

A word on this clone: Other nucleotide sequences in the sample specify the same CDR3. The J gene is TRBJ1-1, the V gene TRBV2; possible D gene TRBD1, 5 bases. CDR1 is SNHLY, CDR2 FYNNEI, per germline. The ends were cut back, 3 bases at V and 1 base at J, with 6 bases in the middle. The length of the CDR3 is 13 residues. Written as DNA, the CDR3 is TGTGCCAGCAGTGATACAGGGAACACTGAAGCTTTCTTT. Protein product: CASSDTGNTEAFF.

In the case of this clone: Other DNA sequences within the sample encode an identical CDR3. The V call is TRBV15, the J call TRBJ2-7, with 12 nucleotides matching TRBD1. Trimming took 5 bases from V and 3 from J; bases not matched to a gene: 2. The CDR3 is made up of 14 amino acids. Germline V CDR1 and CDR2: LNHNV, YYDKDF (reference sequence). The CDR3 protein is CATSRDRGHYEQYF. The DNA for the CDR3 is TGTGCCACCAGCCGGGACAGGGGGCACTACGAGCAGTACTTC.

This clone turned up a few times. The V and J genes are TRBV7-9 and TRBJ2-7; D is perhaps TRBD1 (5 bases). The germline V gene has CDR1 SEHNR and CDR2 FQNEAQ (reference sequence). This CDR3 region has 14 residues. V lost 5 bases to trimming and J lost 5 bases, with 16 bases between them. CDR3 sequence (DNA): TGTGCCAGCAGCCAAGACAGCGCCAGAGACGAGCAGTACTTC. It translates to CASSQDSARDEQYF.

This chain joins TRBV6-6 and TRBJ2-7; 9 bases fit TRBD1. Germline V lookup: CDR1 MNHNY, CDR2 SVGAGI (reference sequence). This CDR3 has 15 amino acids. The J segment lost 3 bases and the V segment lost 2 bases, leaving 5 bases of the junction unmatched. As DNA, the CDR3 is TGTGCCAGCAGTTACCGGGACAGGGAGGGCTACGAGCAGTACTTC. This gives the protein CASSYRDREGYEQYF.

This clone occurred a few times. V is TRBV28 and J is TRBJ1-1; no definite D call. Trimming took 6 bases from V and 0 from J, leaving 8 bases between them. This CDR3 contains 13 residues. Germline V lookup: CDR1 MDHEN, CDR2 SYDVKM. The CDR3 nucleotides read TGTGCCAGCAGCCCCAGCGTGAACACTGAAGCTTTCTTT. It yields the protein CASSPSVNTEAFF.

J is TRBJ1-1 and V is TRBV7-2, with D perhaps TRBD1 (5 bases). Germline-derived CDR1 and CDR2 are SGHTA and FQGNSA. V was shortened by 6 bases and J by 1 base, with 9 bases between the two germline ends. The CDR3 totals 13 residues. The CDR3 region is CASRHTGNTEAFF. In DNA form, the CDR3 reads TGTGCCAGCAGACACACAGGGAACACTGAAGCTTTCTTT.

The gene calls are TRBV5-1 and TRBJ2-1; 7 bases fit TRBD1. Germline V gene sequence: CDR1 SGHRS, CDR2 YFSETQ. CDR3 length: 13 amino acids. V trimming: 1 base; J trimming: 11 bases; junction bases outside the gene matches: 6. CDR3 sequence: CASSLPGQEKQFF. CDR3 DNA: TGCGCCAGCAGCTTGCCAGGACAGGAGAAGCAGTTCTTC. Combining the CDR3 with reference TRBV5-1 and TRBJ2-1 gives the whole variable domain KAGVTQTPRYLIKTRGQQVTLSCSPISGHRSVSWYQQTPGQGLQFLFEYFSETQRNKGNFPGRFSGRQFSNSRSEMNVSTLELGDSALYLCASSLPGQEKQFFGPGTRLTVL.

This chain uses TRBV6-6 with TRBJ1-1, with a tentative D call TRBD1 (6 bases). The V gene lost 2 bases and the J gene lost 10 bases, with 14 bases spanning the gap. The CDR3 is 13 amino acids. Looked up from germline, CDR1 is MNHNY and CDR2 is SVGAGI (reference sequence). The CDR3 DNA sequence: TGTGCCAGCAGTTACAGGGCAGGGGAAGGAGCTTTCTTT. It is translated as CASSYRAGEGAFF.

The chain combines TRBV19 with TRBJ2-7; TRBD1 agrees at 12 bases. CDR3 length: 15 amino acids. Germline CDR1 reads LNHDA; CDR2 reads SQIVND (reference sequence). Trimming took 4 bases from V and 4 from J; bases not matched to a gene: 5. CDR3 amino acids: CASSSRDRGLYEQYF. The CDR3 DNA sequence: TGTGCCAGTAGTAGCCGGGACAGGGGGCTGTACGAGCAGTACTTC.

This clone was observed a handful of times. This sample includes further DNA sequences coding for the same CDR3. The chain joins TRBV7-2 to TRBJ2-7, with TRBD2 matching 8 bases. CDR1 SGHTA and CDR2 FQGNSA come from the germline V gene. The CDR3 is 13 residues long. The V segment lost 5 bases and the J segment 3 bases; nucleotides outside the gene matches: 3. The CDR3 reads CASSSRGGYEQYF. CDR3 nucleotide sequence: TGTGCCAGCAGCAGCCGGGGGGGCTACGAGCAGTACTTC.

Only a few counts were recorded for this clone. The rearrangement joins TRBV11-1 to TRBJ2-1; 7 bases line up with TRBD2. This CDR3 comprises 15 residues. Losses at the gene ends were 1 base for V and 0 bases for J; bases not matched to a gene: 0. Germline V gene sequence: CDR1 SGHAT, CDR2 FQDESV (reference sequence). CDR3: CASSLGGSSYNEQFF. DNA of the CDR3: TGTGCCAGCAGCTTAGGCGGGAGCTCCTACAATGAGCAGTTCTTC.

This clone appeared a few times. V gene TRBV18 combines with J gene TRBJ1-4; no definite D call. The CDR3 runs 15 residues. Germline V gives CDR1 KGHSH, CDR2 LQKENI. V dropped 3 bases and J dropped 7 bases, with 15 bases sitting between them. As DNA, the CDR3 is TGTGCCAGCTCACCGCCTAACTCCGGTGGTGAAAAACTGTTTTTT. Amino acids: CASSPPNSGGEKLFF. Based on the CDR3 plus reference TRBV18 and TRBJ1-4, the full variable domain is NAGVMQNPRHLVRRRGQEARLRCSPMKGHSHVYWYRQLPEEGLKFMVYLQKENIIDESGMPKERFSAEFPKEGPSILRIQQVVRGDSAAYFCASSPPNSGGEKLFFGSGTQLSVL.

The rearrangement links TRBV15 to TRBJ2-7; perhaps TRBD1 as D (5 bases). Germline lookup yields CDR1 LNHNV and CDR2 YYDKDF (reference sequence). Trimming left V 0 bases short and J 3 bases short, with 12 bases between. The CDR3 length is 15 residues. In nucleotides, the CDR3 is TGTGCCACCAGCAGAGACCTCACAGGATTCTACGAGCAGTACTTC. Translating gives CATSRDLTGFYEQYF. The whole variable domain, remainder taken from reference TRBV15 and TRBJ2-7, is DAMVIQNPRYQVTQFGKPVTLSCSQTLNHNVMYWYQQKSSQAPKLLFHYYDKDFNNEADTPDNFQSRRPNTSFCFLDIRSPGLGDTAMYLCATSRDLTGFYEQYFGPGTRLTVT.

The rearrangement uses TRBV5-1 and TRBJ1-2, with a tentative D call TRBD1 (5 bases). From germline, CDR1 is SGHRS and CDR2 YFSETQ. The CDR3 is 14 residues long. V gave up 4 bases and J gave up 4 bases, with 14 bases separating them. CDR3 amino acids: CASSPDSARYGYTF. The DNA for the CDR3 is TGCGCCAGCAGCCCAGACAGCGCGCGCTATGGCTACACCTTC.

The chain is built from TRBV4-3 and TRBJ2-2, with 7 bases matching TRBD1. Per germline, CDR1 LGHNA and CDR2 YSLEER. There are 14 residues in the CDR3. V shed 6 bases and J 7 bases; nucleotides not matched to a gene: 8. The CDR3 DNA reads TGCGCCAGCAGAGACAGGGAATTTGTCGGGGAGCTGTTTTTT. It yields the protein CASRDREFVGELFF.